This T cell receptor (beta chain) emerged from a study of neurological immune-mediated disorders. The CDR3 contains 14 residues. TCRdb re-derived calls from the 5' RACE reads in MiXCR, one entry per CDR3 protein. The repertoire has under 60,000 distinct CDR3 sequences, about 3% of them found once; the top ten carry 5.5% to 6.5%. At least ten counts were recorded for this clonotype. It was from 2 million PBMCs stored at -80 C that the unsorted libraries were obtained. Sequencing was carried out using PBMCs. V and J are TRBV21-1 and TRBJ2-7; no check of the table's D call, TRBD1, against the DNA was made. TRBV21-1 counts as a pseudogene. This receptor was taken from a man aged 35 to 55 with multiple sclerosis. The CDR3 loop is CASSFRDRGCEQYF. The CDR3, as DNA: TGTGCCAGCAGCTTCCGGGACAGGGGGTGCGAGCAGTACTTC.